The T cell receptor beta chain described here comes from a study of blood T cell repertoires in COVID-19 (TCRdb year 2020). With respect to the entire study: Samples covering the acute and convalescent phases of COVID-19 were provided by collaborators in the United States, Italy and Spain. The prospective study material was composed of cDNA or gDNA derived from T cells, B-cell-depleted T cells, or PBMCs. Deeply sampled blood TCRbeta repertoires from subjects exposed to, actively infected with, or recovered from COVID-19 were included in the dataset. The repertoires were made available in a free public database intended to serve as a resource for research on the immune response to SARS-CoV-2. The samples were drawn from the first 160 participants of the ongoing ImmuneRACE study and from over 950 subjects provided by 6 global collaborators. The sample metadata nearly always contained a de-identified subject ID, COVID-19 status, age in years and sex. Where available, HLA class I and class II types were obtained from metadata supplied by the sample provider rather than from assay-based typing. Here is what the overall study found, with its caveats: Clinical and demographic metadata were provided uncurated, with the amount varying by source and participant.

As regards this clone: The antigen it recognizes is unknown. Base qualities are not provided; no much larger clone lies one nucleotide away.

TCRbeta CDR3 regions were amplified from genomic DNA by means of the immunoSEQ Assay, a bias-controlled multiplex PCR. As for how the authors treated the data: The number of nucleated cells in each sample was estimated from the amplification of reference gene primers within the assay. To quantify the absolute abundance of each unique TCRbeta CDR3 rearrangement, sequence reads were collapsed and filtered. For each sample, productive Simpson clonality was calculated as the square root of Simpson's diversity index over productive rearrangements. Entries here come from immuneACCESS through TCRdb and include only in-frame sequences with V and J called. Some clones fail to appear in such tables; in the studies checked, an unresolved V gene covers under half of the shortfall, and the cause of the remainder is unknown. D and trimming were read from the DNA, whereas the V and J calls and clone size are those reported in that table. For this sample there are 200,000 to 250,000 clones; around 86% appear just once. The top ten hold about 6.5% of the sample.

Trimming takes 3 bases off V and 5 bases off J; junction bases not matched to a gene: 13. From cysteine to phenylalanine, the CDR3 is 16 amino acids long. Only the CDR3 region is kept as DNA, spanning 48 bases read in frame from base 1. The germline V gene provides CDR1 SGDLS and CDR2 YYNGEE. Another Seattle source contributed samples from volunteer blood donors who had recovered from COVID-19. Each collaborating institution followed its own protocols to collect whole blood in K2EDTA tubes. For TCRbeta analysis, collaborators shipped samples as frozen whole blood, isolated PBMCs, or DNA extracted from either of those sample types.

The sample consisted of peripheral blood. In this chain, TRBV9 is recombined with TRBJ1-1, and TRBD1 matches 7 of the central bases. The receptor was isolated from a man between 60 and 75 years old who had recovered from COVID-19. Here is the DNA: TGTGCCAGCAGCGAGATTAGGACAGGTCTTAAGACTGAAGCTTTCTTT. This translates into CASSEIRTGLKTEAFF. The full variable domain, with segments outside the CDR3 supplied by the reference TRBV9 and TRBJ1-1 proteins, appears as DSGVTQTPKHLITATGQRVTLRCSPRSGDLSVYWYQQSLDQGLQFLIQYYNGEERAKGNILERFSAQQFPDLHSELNLSSLELGDSALYFCASSEIRTGLKTEAFFGQGTRLTVV.